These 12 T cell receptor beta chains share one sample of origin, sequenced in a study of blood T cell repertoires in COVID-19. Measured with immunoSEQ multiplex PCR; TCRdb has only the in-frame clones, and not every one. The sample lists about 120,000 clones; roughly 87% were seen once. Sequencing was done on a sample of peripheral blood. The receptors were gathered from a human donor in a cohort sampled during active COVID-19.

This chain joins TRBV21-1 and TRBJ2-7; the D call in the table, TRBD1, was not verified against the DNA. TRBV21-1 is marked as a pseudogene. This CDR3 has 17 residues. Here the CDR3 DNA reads TGTGCCAGCAGCAAAAGGTTCGAGACAGGCGACATTGGCGAGCAGTACTTC. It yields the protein CASSKRFETGDIGEQYF.

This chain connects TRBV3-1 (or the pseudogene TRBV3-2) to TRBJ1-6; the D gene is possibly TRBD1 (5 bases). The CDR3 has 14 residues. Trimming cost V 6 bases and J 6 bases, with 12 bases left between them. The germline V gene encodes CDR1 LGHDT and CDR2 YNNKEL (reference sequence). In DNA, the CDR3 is TGTGCCAGCAGACCCCCGGGGGGTAATTCACCCCTCCACTTT. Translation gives CASRPPGGNSPLHF.

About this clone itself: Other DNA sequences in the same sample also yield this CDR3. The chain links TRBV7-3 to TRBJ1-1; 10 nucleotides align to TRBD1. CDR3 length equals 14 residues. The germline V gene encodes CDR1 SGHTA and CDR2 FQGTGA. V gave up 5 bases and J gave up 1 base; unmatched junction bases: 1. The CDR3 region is CASSRTGGNTEAFF. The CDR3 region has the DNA TGTGCCAGCAGCCGGACAGGGGGGAACACTGAAGCTTTCTTT. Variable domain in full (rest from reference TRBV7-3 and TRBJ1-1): GAGVSQTPSNKVTEKGKYVELRCDPISGHTALYWYRQSLGQGPEFLIYFQGTGAADDSGLPNDRFFAVRPEGSVSTLKIQRTERGDSAVYLCASSRTGGNTEAFFGQGTRLTVV.

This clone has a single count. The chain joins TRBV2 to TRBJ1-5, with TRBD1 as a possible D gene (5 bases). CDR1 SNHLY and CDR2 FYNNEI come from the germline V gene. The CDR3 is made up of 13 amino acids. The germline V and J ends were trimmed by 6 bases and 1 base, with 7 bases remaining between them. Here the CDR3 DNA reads TGTGCCAGCAGCCAGGGCAGCAATCAGCCCCAGCATTTT. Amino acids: CASSQGSNQPQHF.

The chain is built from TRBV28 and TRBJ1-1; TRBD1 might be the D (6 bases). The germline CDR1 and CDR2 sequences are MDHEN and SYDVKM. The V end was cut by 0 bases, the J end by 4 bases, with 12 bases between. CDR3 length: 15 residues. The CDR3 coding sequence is TGTGCCAGCAGTTTATGGGTAAGGGACACCACTGAAGCTTTCTTT. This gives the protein CASSLWVRDTTEAFF.

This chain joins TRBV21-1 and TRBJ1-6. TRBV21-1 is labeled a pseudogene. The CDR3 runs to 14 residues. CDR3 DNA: TGTGCCAGCGGGGGGGTCCTGGGTAGGGCACCCCTCCACTTT. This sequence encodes CASGGVLGRAPLHF.

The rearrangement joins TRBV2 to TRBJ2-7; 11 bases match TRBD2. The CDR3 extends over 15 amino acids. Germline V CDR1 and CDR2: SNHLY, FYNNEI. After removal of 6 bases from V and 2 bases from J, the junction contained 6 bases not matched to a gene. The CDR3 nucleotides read TGTGCCAGCAGCCTCGGACTAGCGGGTCCCTACGAGCAGTACTTC. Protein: CASSLGLAGPYEQYF.

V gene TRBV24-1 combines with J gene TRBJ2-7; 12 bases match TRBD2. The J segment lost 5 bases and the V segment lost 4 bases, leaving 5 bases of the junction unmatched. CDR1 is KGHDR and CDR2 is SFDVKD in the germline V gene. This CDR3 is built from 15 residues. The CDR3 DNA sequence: TGTGCCACCAGTGAATCCCGGACTAGCGGGAACGAGCAGTACTTC. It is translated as CATSESRTSGNEQYF.

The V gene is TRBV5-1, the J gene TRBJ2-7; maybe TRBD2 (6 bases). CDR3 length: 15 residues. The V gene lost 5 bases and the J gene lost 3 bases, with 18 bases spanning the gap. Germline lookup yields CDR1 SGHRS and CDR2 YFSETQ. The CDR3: CASSAVAAAGYEQYF. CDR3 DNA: TGCGCCAGCAGTGCCGTAGCGGCTGCCGGCTACGAGCAGTACTTC.

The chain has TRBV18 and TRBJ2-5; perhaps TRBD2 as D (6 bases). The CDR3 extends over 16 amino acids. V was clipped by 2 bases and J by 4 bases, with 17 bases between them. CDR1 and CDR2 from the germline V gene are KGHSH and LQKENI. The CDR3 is CASSPTTGDWGETQYF. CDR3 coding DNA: TGTGCCAGCTCACCAACCACGGGAGACTGGGGAGAGACCCAGTACTTC. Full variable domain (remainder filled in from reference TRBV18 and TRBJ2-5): NAGVMQNPRHLVRRRGQEARLRCSPMKGHSHVYWYRQLPEEGLKFMVYLQKENIIDESGMPKERFSAEFPKEGPSILRIQQVVRGDSAAYFCASSPTTGDWGETQYFGPGTRLLVL.

The CDR3 DNA follows: TGTGCCAGCAGTGAAACCCCAGGCAGGAATGAGCAGTTCTTC. Translating it yields CASSETPGRNEQFF. The V gene is TRBV2, the J gene TRBJ2-1; D not resolved. The CDR3 sequence is 14 residues long. The germline V gene encodes CDR1 SNHLY and CDR2 FYNNEI. Trimming removed 2 bases from V and 7 bases from J, with 12 bases in between. The entire variable domain, with the rest obtained from reference TRBV2 and TRBJ2-1, is as follows: EPEVTQTPSHQVTQMGQEVILRCVPISNHLYFYWYRQILGQKVEFLVSFYNNEISEKSEIFDDQFSVERPDGSNFTLKIRSTKLEDSAMYFCASSETPGRNEQFFGPGTRLTVL.

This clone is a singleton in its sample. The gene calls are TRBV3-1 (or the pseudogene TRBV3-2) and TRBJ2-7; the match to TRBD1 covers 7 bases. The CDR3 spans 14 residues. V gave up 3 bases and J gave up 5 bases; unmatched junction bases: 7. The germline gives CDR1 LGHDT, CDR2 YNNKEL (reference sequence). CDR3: CASSHSTGTHEQYF. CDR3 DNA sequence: TGTGCCAGCAGCCATTCGACAGGGACCCACGAGCAGTACTTC.